This entry lists 21 T cell receptor beta chains sequenced from one sample in a study of blood T cell repertoires in COVID-19. Generated by immunoSEQ multiplex PCR, the TCRdb table keeps only in-frame clones and is missing some. This table has approximately 210,000 clones, approximately 82% appearing once. The source material was peripheral blood. The receptors were sampled from a man in his fifties or sixties with active or convalescent COVID-19.

The V call is TRBV7-6, the J call TRBJ2-2; no clear D gene. Germline V gene sequence: CDR1 SGHVS, CDR2 FNYEAQ. The V and J ends lost 1 base and 0 bases respectively, with 9 bases between them. The CDR3 runs 16 residues. CDR3 DNA: TGTGCCAGCAGCTTAGGACTGGCCGCGAACACCGGGGAGCTGTTTTTT. The encoded protein is CASSLGLAANTGELFF.

This chain uses TRBV11-2 with TRBJ2-7, with D hard to call. Between the trimmed V and J ends, which lost 2 bases and 7 bases, there was a span of 18 bases. This CDR3 comprises 15 residues. Germline V gives CDR1 SGHAT, CDR2 FQNNGV. The CDR3 nucleotides are TGTGCCAGCAGCTTAACCCCCACCAGTTCTAGAGAGCAGTACTTC. Translating gives CASSLTPTSSREQYF.

V is TRBV3-1 (or the pseudogene TRBV3-2) and J is TRBJ2-5; TRBD2 matches at 8 bases. V lost 3 bases and J lost 3; bases outside the gene matches: 3. This CDR3 is built from 14 residues. The germline V gene has CDR1 LGHDT and CDR2 YNNKEL (reference sequence). This CDR3 reads CASSQISGEETQYF. CDR3 nucleotide sequence: TGTGCCAGCAGCCAGATTAGCGGGGAAGAGACCCAGTACTTC.

The chain joins TRBV5-1 to TRBJ1-1, with D perhaps TRBD1 (6 bases). The length of the CDR3 is 15 residues. In germline, CDR1 is SGHRS, CDR2 YFSETQ. The V gene lost 3 bases and the J gene lost 2 bases, with 14 bases spanning the gap. CDR3 loop: CASSSNLGGNTEAFF. The CDR3 coding sequence is TGCGCCAGCAGCTCAAACTTAGGGGGTAACACTGAAGCTTTCTTT.

The rearrangement uses TRBV18 and TRBJ2-3; D unresolved. The CDR3 is 11 amino acids. Trimming shortened V by 2 bases and J by 9 bases, and 6 bases separated the two germline ends. CDR1 and CDR2 from the germline V gene are KGHSH and LQKENI. In nucleotides, the CDR3 is TGTGCCAGCTCACCAGATCAGACGCAGTATTTT. Translating it yields CASSPDQTQYF.

This clone was detected once. The chain couples TRBV3-1 (or the pseudogene TRBV3-2) to TRBJ1-2; 8 bases fit TRBD1. Germline CDR1 LGHDT, CDR2 YNNKEL (reference sequence). CDR3 size: 15 residues. V gave up 1 base and J gave up 12 bases; unmatched junction bases: 13. The CDR3 sequence: CASSQGGDRQLLDTF. CDR3 sequence (DNA): TGTGCCAGCAGCCAAGGGGGGGACAGGCAGCTATTGGACACCTTC.

This clone has more than one count but fewer than ten. CDR3 nucleotide sequence: TGTGCCAGCAGCCTGGAACTAGCGGCTCAACAGGAAGATACGCAGTATTTT. Translation: CASSLELAAQQEDTQYF. The V call is TRBV11-2, the J call TRBJ2-3; 8 bases line up with TRBD2. Looked up from germline, CDR1 is SGHAT and CDR2 is FQNNGV. V dropped 5 bases and J dropped 5; count of bases not matched to a gene: 15. The CDR3 runs to 17 residues.

The V gene is TRBV10-1, the J gene TRBJ2-1; D gene unclear. Germline V CDR1 and CDR2: WNHNN, SYGVQD (reference sequence). Trimming took 1 base from V and 9 from J, leaving 7 bases between them. The CDR3 spans 12 residues. The CDR3: CASSEWSSEQFF. Here the CDR3 DNA reads TGCGCCAGCAGTGAGTGGAGTAGTGAGCAGTTCTTC.

In this sample, this clone turned up once. Written as DNA, the CDR3 is TGTGCCAGCAGTTTATTCGGGGGGCGGCCCTACAATGAGCAGTTCTTC. Its protein is CASSLFGGRPYNEQFF. The rearrangement uses TRBV27 and TRBJ2-1, with D possibly being TRBD2 (7 bases). CDR1 and CDR2 (germline): MNHEY, SMNVEV (reference sequence). V was cut by 1 base and J by 2 bases, with 12 bases left in between. CDR3 length: 16 amino acids.

This chain links TRBV19 with TRBJ2-5, with a weak D call TRBD1 (5 bases). In germline, CDR1 is LNHDA, CDR2 SQIVND (reference sequence). CDR3 length: 12 amino acids. Trimming removed 8 bases from V and 5 bases from J, with 12 bases in between. CDR3 sequence: CASGSAGETQYF. The CDR3, as DNA: TGTGCCAGTGGCTCGGCAGGGGAGACCCAGTACTTC.

The V and J genes are TRBV11-3 and TRBJ2-7; TRBD1 is a possible D gene (6 bases). CDR3 length: 13 amino acids. Germline V gives CDR1 SGHNT, CDR2 YENEEA. Trimming cost V 5 bases and J 3 bases, with 11 bases left between them. The CDR3 spells CASSAGAYYEQYF. In DNA form, the CDR3 reads TGTGCCAGCAGCGCAGGGGCCTACTACGAGCAGTACTTC.

The rearrangement uses TRBV18 and TRBJ2-2; D may be TRBD2 (7 bases). V lost 6 bases to trimming and J lost 2 bases, with 10 bases between them. Germline CDR1 KGHSH, CDR2 LQKENI. The CDR3 covers 14 residues. CDR3 coding DNA: TGTGCCAGCTCCGGGGGGCCAAACACCGGGGAGCTGTTTTTT. This codes for CASSGGPNTGELFF. The full variable domain, its missing parts supplied by reference TRBV18 and TRBJ2-2, is NAGVMQNPRHLVRRRGQEARLRCSPMKGHSHVYWYRQLPEEGLKFMVYLQKENIIDESGMPKERFSAEFPKEGPSILRIQQVVRGDSAAYFCASSGGPNTGELFFGEGSRLTVL.

The chain is built from TRBV10-1 and TRBJ2-3; 9 nucleotides match TRBD2. The CDR3 is made up of 17 amino acids. The V segment lost 0 bases and the J segment 8 bases; nucleotides outside the gene matches: 12. CDR1 is WNHNN and CDR2 is SYGVQD in the germline V gene (reference sequence). The CDR3 DNA is TGCGCCAGCAGTGAGTCATCCAGCGGGAGGCTCGGGGGTACGCAGTATTTT. Encoded protein: CASSESSSGRLGGTQYF.

V usage is TRBV5-4 and J usage is TRBJ2-7; the match to TRBD2 covers 8 bases. Unmatched junction bases numbered 7, after V lost 1 base and J lost 4 bases. The length of the CDR3 is 15 residues. Germline lookup yields CDR1 SGHNT and CDR2 YYREEE (reference sequence). CDR3 region: CASSLLSGGDYEQYF. In DNA, the CDR3 is TGTGCCAGCAGCTTGTTGAGCGGGGGTGATTACGAGCAGTACTTC. Complete variable domain (other parts from reference TRBV5-4 and TRBJ2-7): ETGVTQSPTHLIKTRGQQVTLRCSSQSGHNTVSWYQQALGQGPQFIFQYYREEENGRGNFPPRFSGLQFPNYSSELNVNALELDDSALYLCASSLLSGGDYEQYFGPGTRLTVT.

V and J are TRBV7-2 and TRBJ2-3, with 8 bases fitting TRBD2. The germline V gene encodes CDR1 SGHTA and CDR2 FQGNSA. The CDR3 covers 17 residues. V trimming: 7 bases; J trimming: 5 bases; junction bases outside the gene matches: 17. In DNA, the CDR3 is TGTGCCAGCAACCACCACTGGAGACGGGGGGGCGAAGATACGCAGTATTTT. Translation gives CASNHHWRRGGEDTQYF. The variable domain in full, with the rest retrieved from reference TRBV7-2 and TRBJ2-3, is GAGVSQSPSNKVTEKGKDVELRCDPISGHTALYWYRQSLGQGLEFLIYFQGNSAPDKSGLPSDRFSAERTGGSVSTLTIQRTQQEDSAVYLCASNHHWRRGGEDTQYFGPGTRLTVL.

A single count supports this clone. The rearrangement uses TRBV5-1 and TRBJ2-2; D is possibly TRBD2 (6 bases). V was clipped by 0 bases and J by 4 bases, with 16 bases between them. The CDR3 spans 17 residues. Germline CDR1 SGHRS, CDR2 YFSETQ. This chain's CDR3 is CASSLAPGVVGTGELFF. The DNA of the CDR3 is TGCGCCAGCAGCTTGGCCCCGGGAGTGGTGGGCACCGGGGAGCTGTTTTTT.

This chain connects TRBV5-5 to TRBJ1-1; D perhaps matches TRBD1 (6 bases). This CDR3 is built from 14 residues. V was cut by 4 bases and J by 4 bases, with 14 bases left in between. CDR1 and CDR2 (germline): SGHKS, YYEKEE (reference sequence). The CDR3: CASSPRQVFTEAFF. The CDR3 bases are TGTGCCAGCAGCCCCCGACAGGTGTTCACTGAAGCTTTCTTT.

The chain recombines TRBV12-5 with TRBJ1-6; 7 bases line up with TRBD1. Germline assignment: CDR1 LGHNT and CDR2 FRNRAP. The CDR3 sequence is 15 residues long. Losses at the gene ends were 5 bases for V and 9 bases for J; bases not matched to a gene: 10. The DNA for the CDR3 is TGTGCTAGTGGTCTGACGAGGACAGGCGGTTCACCCCTCCACTTT. Its protein is CASGLTRTGGSPLHF.

This chain links TRBV7-2 with TRBJ2-7, with 8 positions matching TRBD2. The CDR3 consists of 15 residues. Trimming at V came to 6 bases and at J to 5 bases, leaving 12 bases not matched to a gene. Germline V lookup: CDR1 SGHTA, CDR2 FQGNSA. The CDR3 DNA follows: TGTGCCAGCAGTACCGTGGGGGGACTAGGGAACGAGCAGTACTTC. The encoded protein is CASSTVGGLGNEQYF.

This rearrangement joins TRBV21-1 to TRBJ1-3; the table's TRBD1 call for D was not verified on the DNA. TRBV21-1 is given as a pseudogene. The CDR3 totals 18 residues. This CDR3 is CASSKHCRDRVKGNTIYF. CDR3 in DNA: TGTGCCAGCAGCAAACATTGTAGGGACAGGGTGAAAGGAAACACCATATATTTT.

The chain uses TRBV10-1 and TRBJ2-3, with unresolved D. The CDR3 is 12 amino acids. V was pared by 5 bases and J by 2 bases, with 5 bases between. Germline CDR1 reads WNHNN; CDR2 reads SYGVQD (reference sequence). The CDR3 DNA is TGCGCCAGCAGTCCCAACACAGATACGCAGTATTTT. Its translation is CASSPNTDTQYF.